Listed below are T cell receptor beta chains from one sample, sequenced in a study of blood T cell repertoires in COVID-19. The data were produced by immunoSEQ multiplex PCR, yet TCRdb's version contains in-frame clones alone and is incomplete. The sample holds hundreds of thousands of clones, roughly nine tenths seen once. What was sequenced was peripheral blood. These receptors all stem from a man younger than 30 with active or convalescent COVID-19. CDR3s leave out the opening cysteine and the closing phenylalanine or tryptophan. The D gene is left open where the match is weak. Size is omitted from some rows. Given values are once, few, many or a class for expanded clones.

d_gene,len,abundance,v_gene,j_gene,CDR3aa
TRBD2,13,NA,TRBV7-8,TRBJ2-7,ASSLGTSPAAEQY
NA,14,NA,TRBV5-5,TRBJ2-1,ASSPQGTRISNEQF
NA,12,NA,TRBV27,TRBJ1-2,ASARGGGVSGYT
NA,12,few,TRBV14,TRBJ1-6,ASRRTPNNSPLH
NA,14,once,TRBV28,TRBJ2-5,ASSLSGGLSQGTQY
TRBD2,14,NA,TRBV19,TRBJ2-7,ASSWSLAGSSYEQY
NA,12,once,TRBV7-9,TRBJ1-2,ASSFTGFPYGYT
TRBD1,12,NA,TRBV6-6,TRBJ1-3,ASSPDRAGNTIY
TRBD2,13,NA,TRBV7-8,TRBJ2-1,ASSPPRGGRYEQF
NA,14,NA,TRBV5-1,TRBJ2-6,ASSQLQGTGANVLT
NA,13,NA,TRBV9,TRBJ1-1,ASSGGKLMNTEAF
NA,14,NA,TRBV4-1,TRBJ2-5,ASSHGIGLETETQY
TRBD2,14,NA,TRBV7-8,TRBJ2-7,ASSTPLAGGSNEQY
TRBD2,12,NA,TRBV5-1,TRBJ2-2,ASSFLRETGELF
NA,13,NA,TRBV7-8,TRBJ2-1,ASSFPGVAGNEQF
TRBD1,12,NA,TRBV27,TRBJ1-1,ASGDRGFSREAF
TRBD2,14,NA,TRBV6-2/TRBV6-3,TRBJ2-1,ASSYGERGGWNEQF
NA,12,NA,TRBV19,TRBJ1-5,ASTPGRMDQPQH
TRBD2,12,NA,TRBV7-9,TRBJ2-5,ASSSSSGQETQY
NA,13,NA,TRBV6-2/TRBV6-3,TRBJ2-5,ASSYAGTLQETQY
NA,13,NA,TRBV27,TRBJ2-6,ASSLTGTGANVLT
NA,14,NA,TRBV4-1,TRBJ1-2,ASSQGSDGISGGYT
TRBD2,12,NA,TRBV6-6,TRBJ2-1,ASSGTSGPNEQF
TRBD2,16,NA,TRBV28,TRBJ2-3,ASSSSGSSSGLLDTQY
NA,12,NA,TRBV7-8,TRBJ1-1,ASSTTRMNTEAF
NA,12,NA,TRBV6-4,TRBJ2-3,ASSAVASSDTQY
TRBD1,13,few,TRBV5-6,TRBJ2-7,ASSLPGQGSYEQY
NA,16,NA,TRBV5-1,TRBJ2-1,ASSLDYQAFGLYNEQF
TRBD1,13,NA,TRBV2,TRBJ1-2,ASRWGTGADYGYT
TRBD2,17,NA,TRBV19,TRBJ2-2,ASSILGTSGGLNTGELF
NA,12,NA,TRBV5-1,TRBJ1-1,ASSLFTRGTEAF
TRBD2,14,NA,TRBV9,TRBJ2-3,ASSPPSGSYTDTQY
TRBD2,12,NA,TRBV11-3,TRBJ2-1,ASSPSGGSDEQF
TRBD1,18,NA,TRBV27,TRBJ2-5,ASSQITLGQGQFLKETQY
NA,14,NA,TRBV28,TRBJ2-7,ASSSQTGLTSYEQY
TRBD1,9,NA,TRBV29-1,TRBJ1-1,SGQGNTEAF
NA,11,once,TRBV5-1,TRBJ1-1,ASTRTPGNEAF
TRBD1,12,few,TRBV18,TRBJ2-7,ASSPRQGSYEQY
NA,12,NA,TRBV7-2,TRBJ2-5,ASSLVSGLETQY
TRBD1,14,NA,TRBV7-2,TRBJ1-4,ASSYGQGGTNEKLF
TRBD1,13,NA,TRBV7-2,TRBJ1-6,ASSLMARGLSPLH
NA,12,NA,TRBV5-1,TRBJ1-5,ASSLEGGNQPQH
TRBD1,14,NA,TRBV6-1,TRBJ2-5,ASSDMGQGYQETQY
TRBD2,13,few,TRBV29-1,TRBJ2-1,SVVSGTTNYNEQF
TRBD1,12,NA,TRBV18,TRBJ2-7,ASSPQGASYEQY
NA,13,NA,TRBV2,TRBJ2-3,ASSSYDRRTDTQY
TRBD1,15,few,TRBV27,TRBJ2-7,ASRIRTGTGDSYEQY
NA,14,NA,TRBV27,TRBJ1-2,ASSLYGSGQKKGYT
NA,13,NA,TRBV7-9,TRBJ2-1,ASSLAQTPYNEQF
TRBD1,13,NA,TRBV5-1,TRBJ1-2,ASSPTPGTGYGYT
NA,14,NA,TRBV21-1,TRBJ1-5,ASSKVGNRALQPQH
NA,9,NA,TRBV6-5,TRBJ2-5,ASTKDSQEY
TRBD2,14,NA,TRBV14,TRBJ2-1,ASSQQTSGSYNEQF